Below are 9 T cell receptor beta chains sequenced from a single sample in a study of blood T cell repertoires in COVID-19. Some clones are missing from TCRdb's copy, which holds only in-frame ones; the method was immunoSEQ multiplex PCR. The table shows some 73,000 clones, with about 80% occurring only once. Material: peripheral blood. Every receptor here comes from a human donor in a cohort sampled during active COVID-19.

The V gene is TRBV18, the J gene TRBJ1-6; 8 bases agree with TRBD1. The CDR3 covers 15 residues. Trimming took 6 bases from V and 7 from J; bases not matched to a gene: 8. Germline V lookup: CDR1 KGHSH, CDR2 LQKENI. In DNA form, the CDR3 reads TGTGCCAGCTCGGGGCAGGGGGCGCGCAATTCACCCCTCCACTTT. Its translation: CASSGQGARNSPLHF.

The genes are TRBV27 and TRBJ2-2, with TRBD1 matching over 7 bases. The CDR3 is 14 amino acids. V gave up 4 bases and J gave up 6 bases; unmatched junction bases: 5. Looked up from germline, CDR1 is MNHEY and CDR2 is SMNVEV (reference sequence). In DNA form, the CDR3 reads TGTGCCAGCAGTTCCTGGACAGGCGCCGGGGAGCTGTTTTTT. Translating it yields CASSSWTGAGELFF.

The V gene is TRBV7-2, the J gene TRBJ2-7, with 9 bases that match TRBD1. This CDR3 region has 18 residues. Trimming took 4 bases from V and 7 from J; bases not matched to a gene: 20. From germline, CDR1 is SGHTA and CDR2 FQGNSA. The CDR3 DNA reads as TGTGCCAGCAGCTCTGCTACAGGGGGCGGTCCCCTATTTGGGGAGCAGTACTTC. As protein: CASSSATGGGPLFGEQYF. Together with reference TRBV7-2 and TRBJ2-7, the CDR3 gives the full variable domain: GAGVSQSPSNKVTEKGKDVELRCDPISGHTALYWYRQSLGQGLEFLIYFQGNSAPDKSGLPSDRFSAERTGGSVSTLTIQRTQQEDSAVYLCASSSATGGGPLFGEQYFGPGTRLTVT.

This clone was counted once. The V and J genes are TRBV2 and TRBJ2-3, with 9 bases matching TRBD1. Germline V lookup: CDR1 SNHLY, CDR2 FYNNEI. The CDR3 consists of 19 residues. The V and J ends lost 3 bases and 1 base, in that order; junction bases with no gene match: 14. CDR3 nucleotides: TGTGCCAGCAGTGAGAACAGGGGGCCGAACCGAATCCGCACAGATACGCAGTATTTT. This gives the protein CASSENRGPNRIRTDTQYF.

The rearrangement uses TRBV4-1 and TRBJ2-4; the match to TRBD2 covers 7 bases. Germline-derived CDR1 and CDR2 are MGHRA and YSYEKL. V was pared by 1 base and J by 6 bases, with 6 bases of the junction left unmatched. The CDR3 is made up of 15 amino acids. The CDR3 sequence is CASSQVGGNTNIQYF. DNA for the CDR3: TGCGCCAGCAGCCAAGTCGGGGGGAATACAAACATTCAGTACTTC.

The chain employs TRBV10-3 and TRBJ2-5; no clear D gene. The CDR3 sequence is 14 residues long. V lost 0 bases and J 5 bases, leaving 10 bases between the germline ends. Germline lookup yields CDR1 ENHRY and CDR2 SYGVKD. The CDR3 is CAISESSARETQYF. The DNA for the CDR3 is TGTGCCATCAGTGAGTCGTCTGCGCGGGAGACCCAGTACTTC.

This clone came up once. J is TRBJ2-7 and V is TRBV7-8; tentatively, D is TRBD1 (6 bases). V was trimmed by 1 base and J by 3 bases, leaving 7 bases between them. This CDR3 spans 13 amino acids. The germline V gene has CDR1 SGHVS and CDR2 FQNEAQ. The DNA for the CDR3 is TGTGCCAGCAGCTTAGAGGGGGTCTACGAGCAGTACTTC. Its protein is CASSLEGVYEQYF.

A few counts support this clone. The V gene is TRBV4-3, the J gene TRBJ2-5; 10 bases are shared with TRBD2. The germline CDR1 and CDR2 sequences are LGHNA and YSLEER. The CDR3 runs 18 residues. The junction had 13 bases not matched to a gene; V was cut back by 1 base and J by 5 bases. CDR3 bases: TGCGCCAGCAGCCAAGTTTTGGCTAGCGGGGGCCGAGGGGAGACCCAGTACTTC. Protein product: CASSQVLASGGRGETQYF.

Comment on this clone: Within the sample, other DNA sequences also encode this same CDR3. The chain uses TRBV19 and TRBJ2-7; 8 bases are shared with TRBD2. From germline, CDR1 is LNHDA and CDR2 SQIVND (reference sequence). J lost 5 bases, V lost 8 bases, and 8 bases had no gene match. The CDR3 totals 13 residues. CDR3 DNA sequence: TGTGCCAGTCGGGGGGCGGGGGGCCACGAGCAGTACTTC. Its translation is CASRGAGGHEQYF.